What follows are 18 T cell receptor beta chains derived from one specimen sequenced in a study of shared clonotypes between healthy human individuals. Measured with immunoSEQ multiplex PCR; TCRdb has only the in-frame clones, and not every one. The table lists 2,100,000 or so clones, 95% of them singletons. The source material was naive CD4+ T cells sorted from blood. Subset defined: CD45RA+ positively selected. The receptors stem from a man aged 18 to 30 in good health.

A word on this clone: The junction and the germline gene differ at one end; a read error may be behind it. The chain has TRBV18 and TRBJ2-7; TRBD2 might be the D (5 bases). CDR1 is KGHSH, CDR2 LQKENI, per germline. The CDR3 extends over 15 amino acids. CDR3 loop: CASSSPGNRGYEQYF. CDR3 coding DNA: TGTGCCAGCTCATCACCCGGGAACCGGGGCTACGAGCAGTACTTC.

This chain connects TRBV2 to TRBJ2-2; weak D call: TRBD2 (6 bases). Per the germline V gene, CDR1 is SNHLY and CDR2 is FYNNEI. CDR3 length: 15 amino acids. The ends were cut back, 2 bases at V and 1 base at J, with 8 bases in the middle. Here the CDR3 reads CASSERGKNTGELFF. In DNA form, the CDR3 reads TGTGCCAGCAGTGAACGCGGGAAGAACACCGGGGAGCTGTTTTTT.

This clone was seen only a few times. The chain has TRBV6-5 and TRBJ1-1; weak D call: TRBD1 (6 bases). This CDR3 has 13 amino acids. Trimming pared 6 bases from V and 4 bases from J, leaving 12 bases between. Germline loops: CDR1 MNHEY, CDR2 SVGAGI. CDR3 sequence: CASSRTGSTEAFF. DNA for the CDR3: TGTGCCAGCAGCCGCACAGGGAGCACTGAAGCTTTCTTT.

This chain connects TRBV30 to TRBJ1-2, with D tentatively TRBD1 (5 bases). Germline assignment: CDR1 GTSNPN and CDR2 SVGIG (reference sequence). The CDR3 runs 13 residues. Between the trimmed V and J ends, which lost 4 bases and 7 bases, there was a span of 16 bases. The CDR3: CAWKVLWGSGYTF. CDR3 in DNA: TGTGCCTGGAAAGTCCTCTGGGGCAGTGGCTACACCTTC.

The chain has TRBV10-3 and TRBJ2-7; no clear D. CDR3 length: 13 amino acids. Trimming left V 6 bases short and J 3 bases short, with 12 bases between. Germline assignment: CDR1 ENHRY and CDR2 SYGVKD. Here the CDR3 DNA reads TGTGCCATCAGATCCGGACCGCACTACGAGCAGTACTTC. Its protein product is CAIRSGPHYEQYF.

The chain uses TRBV19 and TRBJ2-5, with TRBD2 matching 10 bases. CDR1 and CDR2 (germline): LNHDA, SQIVND (reference sequence). V lost 7 bases, J lost 5 bases, and 7 bases stayed unmatched. The CDR3 totals 14 residues. The chain's CDR3 is CASKERGGQETQYF. CDR3 DNA sequence: TGTGCCAGTAAAGAGCGGGGGGGCCAGGAGACCCAGTACTTC.

The genes are TRBV6-1 and TRBJ2-4, with TRBD1 matching over 10 bases. V shed 6 bases and J 16 bases; nucleotides not matched to a gene: 9. The CDR3 is 12 residues long. Germline CDR1 MNHNS, CDR2 SASEGT. The CDR3 DNA reads as TGTGCCAGCAGCCTAGGGACAGGGGTGGGTTACTTC. Translation: CASSLGTGVGYF.

This chain connects TRBV9 to TRBJ2-1, with D maybe TRBD2 (6 bases). This CDR3 is built from 18 residues. Deletions cut 0 bases from V and 6 bases from J, with 22 bases between. In germline, CDR1 is SGDLS, CDR2 YYNGEE. The CDR3 DNA is TGTGCCAGCAGCGTAGCCTATCCGACCGGGAGAGGAGGCAATGAGCAGTTCTTC. Encoded protein: CASSVAYPTGRGGNEQFF.

The chain combines TRBV7-9 with TRBJ2-3, with 9 bases matching TRBD1. The CDR3 sequence is 17 residues long. V dropped 0 bases and J dropped 1; count of bases not matched to a gene: 5. Looked up from germline, CDR1 is SEHNR and CDR2 is FQNEAQ (reference sequence). The CDR3 protein is CASSLAQGQGRTDTQYF. The CDR3 coding sequence is TGTGCCAGCAGCTTAGCGCAGGGACAGGGTCGCACAGATACGCAGTATTTT.

The chain is built from TRBV30 and TRBJ2-3; possibly TRBD2 for D (6 bases). V shed 3 bases and J shed 2 bases, with 18 bases lying between them. Germline CDR1 and CDR2: GTSNPN and SVGIG (reference sequence). This CDR3 is built from 16 residues. The CDR3 loop is CAWREGTVLFTDTQYF. CDR3 nucleotide sequence: TGTGCCTGGAGGGAGGGGACGGTTTTATTCACAGATACGCAGTATTTT.

In regard to this clone: This specimen includes other DNA sequences encoding the same CDR3. The gene calls are TRBV18 and TRBJ2-7; no firm D call. Deletions cut 0 bases from V and 2 bases from J, with 8 bases between. Germline-derived CDR1 and CDR2 are KGHSH and LQKENI. The CDR3 is 14 amino acids. CDR3 region: CASSPPVSPYEQYF. CDR3 bases: TGTGCCAGCTCACCACCGGTAAGCCCCTACGAGCAGTACTTC.

In its sample, this clone was seen once. V is TRBV6-5 and J is TRBJ2-1; TRBD2 matches at 10 bases. CDR1 MNHEY and CDR2 SVGAGI come from the germline V gene. The CDR3 length is 15 residues. J gave up 9 bases and V 6 bases, and 11 bases lay outside the gene matches. In nucleotides, the CDR3 is TGTGCCAGCAGCCAGCTAGCGGGAGTGGCCATTGAGCAGTTCTTC. It specifies CASSQLAGVAIEQFF.

This clone was counted once. CDR3: CASSLGPLKGRAVTEAFF. CDR3 in DNA: TGTGCCAGCAGCTTAGGCCCATTAAAGGGCAGGGCGGTCACTGAAGCTTTCTTT. V is TRBV13 and J is TRBJ1-1; D perhaps matches TRBD1 (5 bases). CDR1 and CDR2 from the germline V gene are PRHDT and FYEKMQ (reference sequence). Trimming removed 0 bases at V and 4 bases at J, with 21 bases between. This CDR3 is built from 18 residues.

V and J are TRBV2 and TRBJ2-5, with a possible D match to TRBD1 (5 bases). The V gene's germline CDR1 is SNHLY and CDR2 FYNNEI. Deletions cut 6 bases from V and 5 bases from J, with 10 bases between. The CDR3 is 12 amino acids. The CDR3 nucleotides are TGTGCCAGCAGGCGTTCAGGGGAGACCCAGTACTTC. The encoded protein is CASRRSGETQYF.

Notes on this clone: The same CDR3 also results from other DNA sequences found in this sample. The CDR3 reads CAGQGSYEQYF. The CDR3 coding sequence is TGTGCCGGACAGGGTTCCTACGAGCAGTACTTC. The gene calls are TRBV30 and TRBJ2-7, with TRBD1 matching 8 bases. CDR3 length: 11 residues. CDR1 is GTSNPN, CDR2 SVGIG, per germline (reference sequence). V was pared by 8 bases and J by 1 base, with 1 base of the junction left unmatched.

The J gene is TRBJ2-7, the V gene TRBV11-2; 9 nucleotides match TRBD1. The trim removed 7 bases at V and 5 bases at J, leaving 15 bases unmatched. Germline V lookup: CDR1 SGHAT, CDR2 FQNNGV. The CDR3 is 16 amino acids. CDR3 in amino acids: CASKKTRTGDVHEQYF. Here the CDR3 DNA reads TGTGCCAGCAAAAAAACCCGGACAGGGGATGTCCACGAGCAGTACTTC.

The chain has TRBV5-1 and TRBJ2-5; possible D gene TRBD1, 5 bases. The V end lost 3 bases, the J end lost 0 bases, and 18 bases lay between the germline ends. CDR1 is SGHRS and CDR2 is YFSETQ in the germline V gene. This CDR3 is 17 amino acids long. CDR3 in amino acids: CASSSFVDSQYQETQYF. The CDR3 DNA reads as TGCGCCAGCAGCTCGTTTGTAGACAGCCAGTACCAAGAGACCCAGTACTTC.

The J gene is TRBJ2-3, the V gene TRBV6-5; D unclear. Between the trimmed V and J ends, which lost 6 bases and 5 bases, there was a span of 12 bases. Germline values: CDR1 MNHEY, CDR2 SVGAGI. The CDR3 spans 13 residues. The CDR3 spells CASSPIIRDTQYF. The DNA for the CDR3 is TGTGCCAGCAGCCCCATTATAAGAGATACGCAGTATTTT.